This T cell receptor beta chain was retrieved from a study of blood T cell repertoires in COVID-19. Whole-study context: Donors in the United States, Italy and Spain gave samples during acute or convalescent COVID-19. PBMCs, B-cell-depleted T cells, or T cells provided the cDNA or gDNA that made up the material.

With V trimmed by 4 bases and J by 5 bases, 11 bases remained unmatched. There are 15 residues in the CDR3. Per the germline V gene, CDR1 is SGHRS and CDR2 is YFSETQ. Source study methods: Amplified reference gene primers provided the basis for estimating nucleated cell counts. Profiled with immunoSEQ multiplex PCR; TCRdb holds only in-frame clones, not every one. The DNA gave D and trimming, while V, J and clone size come from that table. The sample carries 35,000 to 50,000 clones, approximately 85% recorded once. This TCR came from a human donor in a cohort sampled during active COVID-19. V and J are TRBV5-1 and TRBJ1-2; 7 bases agree with TRBD1. The sample comprised peripheral blood. CDR3 coding DNA: TGCGCCAGCAGCCTACGCCCAGGGACAGCTTATGGCTACACCTTC. Translating it yields CASSLRPGTAYGYTF.